This TCR beta chain emerged from a study of CD8 T cells in ankylosing spondylitis. The V and J ends lost 4 bases and 0 bases respectively, with 13 bases between them. The CDR3 runs 15 residues. CDR1 and CDR2 from the germline V gene are SGHRS and YFSETQ. Concerning this clonotype: The antigen is unknown.

Study-wide findings and caveats: A motif in TCR beta, a set of roughly eight highly homologous variants, appeared characteristic of ankylosing spondylitis blood. Clones tied to disease were said to be significantly enriched in matched ankylosing spondylitis synovial fluid. Some of these motif variants have turned up before, in reports on reactive arthritis synovial fluid and blood.

A quantitative 5'-RACE method, one with molecular barcodes, was used to make TCR beta libraries. TCRdb re-analysed the 5' RACE reads in MiXCR, keeping a single row per CDR3 protein. The repertoire holds 700,000 or so distinct CDR3 sequences, with roughly 19% as singletons. The TCR comes from a male donor with ankylosing spondylitis. Sequencing was done on a sample of blood, either unsorted or a sorted T cell fraction (not recorded which). The gene calls are TRBV5-1 and TRBJ1-1, with D uncertain. The CDR3 DNA reads as TGCGCCAGCAGCACGATGGTAGGTCTGAACACTGAAGCTTTCTTT. This translates into CASSTMVGLNTEAFF.